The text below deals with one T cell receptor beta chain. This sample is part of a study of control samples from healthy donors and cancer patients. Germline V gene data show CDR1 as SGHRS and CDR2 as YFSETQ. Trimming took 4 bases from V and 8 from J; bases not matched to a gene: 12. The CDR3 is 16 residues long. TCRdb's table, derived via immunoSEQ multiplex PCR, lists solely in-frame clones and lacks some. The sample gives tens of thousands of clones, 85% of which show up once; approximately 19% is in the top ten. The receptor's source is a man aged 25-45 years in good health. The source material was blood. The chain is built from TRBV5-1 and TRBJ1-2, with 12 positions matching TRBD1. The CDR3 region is CASSGTGTGGSDGYTF. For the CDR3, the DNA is TGCGCCAGCAGCGGAACCGGGACAGGGGGCTCGGACGGCTACACCTTC.